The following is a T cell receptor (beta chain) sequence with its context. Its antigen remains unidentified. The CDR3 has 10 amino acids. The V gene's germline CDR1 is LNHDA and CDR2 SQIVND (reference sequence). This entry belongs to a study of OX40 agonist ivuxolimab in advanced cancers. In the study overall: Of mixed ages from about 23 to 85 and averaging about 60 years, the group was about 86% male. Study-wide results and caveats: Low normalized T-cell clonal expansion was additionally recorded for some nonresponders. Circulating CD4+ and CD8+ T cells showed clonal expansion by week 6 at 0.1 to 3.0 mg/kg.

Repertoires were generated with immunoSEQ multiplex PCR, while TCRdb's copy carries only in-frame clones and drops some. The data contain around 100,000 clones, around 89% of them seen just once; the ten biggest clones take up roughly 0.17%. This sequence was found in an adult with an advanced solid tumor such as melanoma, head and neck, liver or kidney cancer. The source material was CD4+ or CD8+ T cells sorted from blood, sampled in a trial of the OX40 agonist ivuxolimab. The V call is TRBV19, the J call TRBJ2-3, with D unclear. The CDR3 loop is CAVGRDTQYF. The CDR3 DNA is TGTGCAGTGGGCCGCGATACGCAGTATTTT. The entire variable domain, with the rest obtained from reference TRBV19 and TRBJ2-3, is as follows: DGGITQSPKYLFRKEGQNVTLSCEQNLNHDAMYWYRQDPGQGLRLIYYSQIVNDFQKGDIAEGYSVSREKKESFPLTVTSAQKNPTAFYLCAVGRDTQYFGPGTRLTVL.